These 20 T cell receptor beta chains were all obtained from the same sample, sequenced in a study of shared clonotypes between healthy human individuals. Clones were read by immunoSEQ multiplex PCR, and TCRdb kept only the in-frame ones, dropping some. The sample lists about 2.4 million clones, 93% occurring once. Sequenced: naive CD4+ T cells from PBMCs. Subset noted: CD45RA+ positively selected. The receptors shown here come from a man aged 18-30 years in good health. Some clones in this sample may be carry-over from other donors' samples.

The genes are TRBV13 and TRBJ2-3, with 8 bases fitting TRBD1. The CDR3 runs to 17 residues. V was pared by 0 bases and J by 0 bases, with 5 bases of the junction left unmatched. The V gene's germline CDR1 is PRHDT and CDR2 FYEKMQ (reference sequence). In DNA form, the CDR3 reads TGTGCCAGCAGCTTAGGTAGGGACAGGTGGAGCACAGATACGCAGTATTTT. It is translated as CASSLGRDRWSTDTQYF.

The rearrangement links TRBV19 to TRBJ1-4; D is uncertain. Germline loops: CDR1 LNHDA, CDR2 SQIVND (reference sequence). V was clipped by 0 bases and J by 2 bases, with 16 bases between them. The CDR3 is 18 amino acids. CDR3 DNA sequence: TGTGCCAGTAGTATAGATCTGGACGGGAGAGGTACTAATGAAAAACTGTTTTTT. Protein: CASSIDLDGRGTNEKLFF.

Comments on this clone: This same CDR3 is encoded by further DNA sequences in the sample. The genes are TRBV7-2 and TRBJ2-5, with D possibly matching TRBD1 (6 bases). This CDR3 has 13 residues. The V gene's germline CDR1 is SGHTA and CDR2 FQGNSA. Trimming cost V 5 bases and J 5 bases, with 12 bases left between them. The CDR3 reads CASSPVGAETQYF. CDR3 nucleotides: TGTGCCAGCAGCCCGGTGGGGGCCGAGACCCAGTACTTC.

This chain uses TRBV18 with TRBJ1-3, with D unresolved. Germline loops: CDR1 KGHSH, CDR2 LQKENI. This CDR3 comprises 16 residues. V was shortened by 3 bases and J by 3 bases, with 15 bases between the two germline ends. DNA of the CDR3: TGTGCCAGCTCACCCTCCGGGGTAGGAGGTGGAAACACCATATATTTT. This codes for CASSPSGVGGGNTIYF.

J is TRBJ2-7 and V is TRBV28; 10 bases agree with TRBD2. V trimming: 3 bases; J trimming: 4 bases; junction bases outside the gene matches: 6. CDR3 length: 15 amino acids. Germline CDR1 MDHEN, CDR2 SYDVKM. The CDR3 loop reads CASSFQAGGRYEQYF. CDR3 nucleotides: TGTGCCAGCAGTTTCCAAGCGGGAGGGAGATACGAGCAGTACTTC.

The genes are TRBV5-4 and TRBJ1-4; D call uncertain. The CDR3 has 14 amino acids. Trimming left V 4 bases short and J 6 bases short, with 13 bases between. The germline CDR1 and CDR2 sequences are SGHNT and YYREEE (reference sequence). The CDR3: CASSHSGPDEKLFF. The CDR3 coding sequence is TGTGCCAGCAGCCATTCCGGACCTGATGAAAAACTGTTTTTT. Complete variable domain (other parts from reference TRBV5-4 and TRBJ1-4): ETGVTQSPTHLIKTRGQQVTLRCSSQSGHNTVSWYQQALGQGPQFIFQYYREEENGRGNFPPRFSGLQFPNYSSELNVNALELDDSALYLCASSHSGPDEKLFFGSGTQLSVL.

The rearrangement uses TRBV30 and TRBJ1-1, with a weak D call TRBD1 (5 bases). Germline assignment: CDR1 GTSNPN and CDR2 SVGIG (reference sequence). V shed 5 bases and J shed 2 bases, with 15 bases lying between them. The CDR3 length is 14 residues. As DNA, the CDR3 is TGTGCCTGGGGTGGCGGGGCGAGAAACACTGAAGCTTTCTTT. This encodes CAWGGGARNTEAFF.

The chain joins TRBV10-2 to TRBJ2-1; D might be TRBD1 (5 bases). From germline, CDR1 is WSHSY and CDR2 SAAADI. The CDR3 length is 15 residues. V lost 10 bases, J lost 0 bases, and 16 bases lay in between. The CDR3 coding sequence is TGCGCCATCAAAAGGGGCCCCAGCTCCTACAATGAGCAGTTCTTC. Protein product: CAIKRGPSSYNEQFF.

The table lists this clone with a count of one. The rearrangement links TRBV14 to TRBJ1-1; D gene unclear. Trimming removed 1 base from V and 10 bases from J, with 13 bases in between. Per the germline V gene, CDR1 is SGHDN and CDR2 is FVKESK. The CDR3 contains 13 residues. The CDR3 DNA reads as TGTGCCAGCAGCCAAGCGGGGTATTGGGTAGCTTTCTTT. Translating gives CASSQAGYWVAFF.

The chain combines TRBV28 with TRBJ2-5; TRBD2 is a possible D gene (6 bases). The V gene lost 10 bases and the J gene lost 4 bases, with 19 bases spanning the gap. Germline CDR1 MDHEN, CDR2 SYDVKM. The CDR3 is made up of 14 amino acids. The CDR3 region is CATRDSGASETQYF. Here the CDR3 DNA reads TGTGCCACCCGGGATAGCGGAGCCTCAGAGACCCAGTACTTC.

This chain joins TRBV28 and TRBJ1-1, with unresolved D. V was shortened by 2 bases and J by 11 bases, with 12 bases between the two germline ends. The CDR3 extends over 12 amino acids. Germline V CDR1 and CDR2: MDHEN, SYDVKM. CDR3 residues: CASSLSPNGAFF. CDR3 DNA sequence: TGTGCCAGCAGTTTAAGCCCCAATGGCGCTTTCTTT.

This sequence joins TRBV4-1 and TRBJ2-1; 9 bases fit TRBD2. This CDR3 has 18 residues. Germline loops: CDR1 MGHRA, CDR2 YSYEKL. The V and J ends lost 1 base and 4 bases, in that order; junction bases with no gene match: 11. CDR3 bases: TGCGCCAGCAGCCAAGGGGCGGGAGGGTCGACCAGGTACAATGAGCAGTTCTTC. Protein: CASSQGAGGSTRYNEQFF.

This chain links TRBV28 with TRBJ2-3; TRBD1 or TRBD2 may be the D gene (5 bases each). V was cut by 5 bases and J by 0 bases, with 12 bases left in between. Looked up from germline, CDR1 is MDHEN and CDR2 is SYDVKM. CDR3 length: 15 residues. CDR3 sequence: CASSPPGASTDTQYF. The CDR3 coding sequence is TGTGCCAGCAGTCCGCCCGGGGCTAGCACAGATACGCAGTATTTT. Combining the CDR3 with reference TRBV28 and TRBJ2-3 gives the whole variable domain DVKVTQSSRYLVKRTGEKVFLECVQDMDHENMFWYRQDPGLGLRLIYFSYDVKMKEKGDIPEGYSVSREKKERFSLILESASTNQTSMYLCASSPPGASTDTQYFGPGTRLTVL.

The gene calls are TRBV2 and TRBJ1-1, with 7 positions matching TRBD1. CDR1 is SNHLY and CDR2 is FYNNEI in the germline V gene. Trimming took 11 bases from V and 4 from J; bases not matched to a gene: 10. This CDR3 is built from 13 residues. CDR3 loop: CAPQGEPGTEAFF. The DNA of the CDR3 is TGTGCCCCCCAGGGGGAGCCCGGCACTGAAGCTTTCTTT.

V is TRBV5-1 and J is TRBJ1-5; D is ambiguous. Germline V gene data show CDR1 as SGHRS and CDR2 as YFSETQ. CDR3 length equals 15 residues. V lost 4 bases and J lost 3, with 14 bases in between. This CDR3 is CASSVGLGVNQPQHF. The CDR3 DNA is TGCGCCAGCAGCGTGGGCCTTGGAGTCAATCAGCCCCAGCATTTT.

V gene TRBV5-5 combines with J gene TRBJ2-7; maybe TRBD1 (6 bases). The germline CDR1 and CDR2 sequences are SGHKS and YYEKEE (reference sequence). V shed 7 bases and J shed 3 bases, with 11 bases lying between them. This CDR3 spans 12 amino acids. CDR3 amino acids: CASGTGLYEQYF. CDR3 DNA sequence: TGTGCCAGCGGAACAGGGCTCTACGAGCAGTACTTC.

The J gene is TRBJ2-7, the V gene TRBV19; no reliable D call. This CDR3 is 14 amino acids long. The germline V and J ends were trimmed by 3 bases and 1 base, with 10 bases remaining between them. Germline V CDR1 and CDR2: LNHDA, SQIVND (reference sequence). The CDR3 DNA is TGTGCCAGTAGTATCAGCAGGAATTCCTACGAGCAGTACTTC. Translation gives CASSISRNSYEQYF.

The chain recombines TRBV14 with TRBJ2-7; TRBD1 aligns across 8 bases. The CDR3 contains 17 residues. Trimming removed 1 base from V and 0 bases from J; junction bases left unmatched: 8. Germline lookup yields CDR1 SGHDN and CDR2 FVKESK. In DNA form, the CDR3 reads TGTGCCAGCAGCCAAGTCAGAGGACAGGGTGTCTCCTACGAGCAGTACTTC. Translating gives CASSQVRGQGVSYEQYF.

The V and J genes are TRBV6-1 and TRBJ2-7, with 10 positions matching TRBD1. Per germline, CDR1 MNHNS and CDR2 SASEGT. The J segment lost 4 bases and the V segment lost 6 bases, leaving 3 bases of the junction unmatched. The CDR3 spans 13 residues. The CDR3 DNA is TGTGCCAGCAGCCAGGGACAGGGGTACGAGCAGTACTTC. As protein: CASSQGQGYEQYF.

On this clone: This sample also contains other DNA sequences that code for the same CDR3. The chain combines TRBV7-8 with TRBJ1-5, with D unresolved. V lost 1 base and J 0 bases, leaving 7 bases between the germline ends. Germline CDR1 SGHVS, CDR2 FQNEAQ. The CDR3 loop spans 15 amino acids. CDR3 sequence: CASSLGGNSNQPQHF. CDR3 in DNA: TGTGCCAGCAGCTTAGGAGGTAATAGCAATCAGCCCCAGCATTTT.